The sequence of this TCR beta chain was determined in a study of blood T cell repertoires in COVID-19. About the study: The samples span acute and convalescent COVID-19 from the United States, Italy and Spain. PBMCs, B-cell-depleted T cells, or T cells provided the cDNA or gDNA that made up the material.

Authors' processing steps: Reference gene primer amplification yielded estimated nucleated cell counts. Clones were read by immunoSEQ multiplex PCR, and TCRdb kept only the in-frame ones, dropping some. V and J calls and clone size are copied from that table; D and trimming were computed from the DNA. This repertoire shows about 150,000 clones, over 75% found once; its top ten account for approximately 45%. CDR3 length: 16 residues. V was shortened by 0 bases and J by 1 base, with 12 bases between the two germline ends. Looked up from germline, CDR1 is ENHRY and CDR2 is SYGVKD. The sample taken for sequencing was peripheral blood. The origin of this receptor is a human donor in a cohort sampled during active COVID-19. V usage is TRBV10-3 and J usage is TRBJ1-1, with D possibly being TRBD1 (5 bases). In DNA, the CDR3 is TGTGCCATCAGTGAGTCGGGGGGTCGCGAGAACACTGAAGCTTTCTTT. It codes for CAISESGGRENTEAFF.